The next 30 T cell receptor beta chains were all read from a single sample in a study of identical twins' blood T cells. TCRdb re-analysed the 5' RACE reads in MiXCR, keeping a single row per CDR3 protein. This table has 300,000 to 400,000 distinct CDR3 sequences, under 30% appearing once. The sequencing sample was made of PBMCs. The receptor source for this set is a woman aged 18 to 55 in good health.

This clonotype was observed a handful of times. V usage is TRBV20-1 and J usage is TRBJ1-1; 7 bases are shared with TRBD1. V lost 3 bases to trimming and J lost 8 bases; unmatched junction nucleotides: 12. In germline, CDR1 is DFQATT, CDR2 SNEGSKA (reference sequence). The length of the CDR3 is 14 residues. CDR3 region: CSASADPDREEAFF. The CDR3 DNA reads TGCAGTGCTAGCGCTGACCCCGACAGGGAAGAAGCTTTCTTT.

This clonotype was seen only a few times. The CDR3 coding sequence is TGTGCCAGCAGTTACTCGTGGTCTTCCTACAATGAGCAGTTCTTC. As protein: CASSYSWSSYNEQFF. J is TRBJ2-1 and V is TRBV6-2 or TRBV6-3; the D is unclear. The CDR3 is made up of 15 amino acids. Trimming removed 0 bases at V and 1 base at J, with 7 bases between. Germline V gene lookup returns CDR1 MNHEY and CDR2 SVGEGT.

The J gene is TRBJ1-2, the V gene TRBV20-1; D gene ambiguous. Germline CDR1 is DFQATT and CDR2 is SNEGSKA (reference sequence). This CDR3 spans 12 amino acids. The germline V and J ends were trimmed by 3 bases and 6 bases, with 11 bases remaining between them. The CDR3 bases are TGCAGTGCTAGTCCGGCATTCCATGGCTACACCTTC. Residues: CSASPAFHGYTF.

This clonotype has a handful of counts. V usage is TRBV20-1 and J usage is TRBJ2-3; D gene ambiguous. V was trimmed by 5 bases and J by 0 bases, leaving 6 bases between them. Germline V gives CDR1 DFQATT, CDR2 SNEGSKA (reference sequence). This CDR3 has 12 residues. The chain's CDR3 is CSASESTDTQYF. The CDR3 DNA reads as TGCAGTGCTTCAGAAAGCACAGATACGCAGTATTTT.

The V and J genes are TRBV3-1 and TRBJ2-7, with 7 bases aligning to TRBD1. This CDR3 is built from 15 residues. V trimming: 1 base; J trimming: 1 base; junction bases outside the gene matches: 4. CDR1 and CDR2 from the germline V gene are LGHDT and YNNKEL (reference sequence). The CDR3 protein is CASSQAPGQSYEQYF. For the CDR3, the DNA is TGTGCCAGCAGCCAAGCGCCGGGACAGTCCTACGAGCAGTACTTC.

This chain links TRBV4-2 with TRBJ1-2, with a tentative D call TRBD1 (5 bases). Trimming stripped 0 bases from V and 5 bases from J, with 13 bases between. CDR1 and CDR2 (germline): LGHNA, YNFKEQ. This CDR3 is built from 15 residues. CDR3 sequence: CASSQDYGAGYGYTF. The CDR3 DNA is TGTGCCAGCAGCCAAGATTACGGGGCGGGGTATGGCTACACCTTC.

V gene TRBV20-1 combines with J gene TRBJ2-1; tentatively, D is TRBD2 (5 bases). The CDR3 runs to 13 residues. The V end was cut by 3 bases, the J end by 5 bases, with 11 bases between. Germline V lookup: CDR1 DFQATT, CDR2 SNEGSKA (reference sequence). Here the CDR3 reads CSASRLAHNEQFF. The DNA for the CDR3 is TGCAGTGCTAGTCGGCTAGCCCACAATGAGCAGTTCTTC.

As concerns this clonotype: This clone may be a read error of a much larger clone one base away. This rearrangement joins TRBV5-1 to TRBJ1-1; TRBD1 might be the D (6 bases). The germline CDR1 and CDR2 sequences are SGHRS and YFSETQ. CDR3 length: 14 residues. DNA of the CDR3: TGCGCCAGCAGCTCAGGACAGATGAACACTGGAGCTTTCTTT. Protein product: CASSSGQMNTGAFF.

The chain links TRBV14 to TRBJ2-7; D may be TRBD1 (5 bases). The CDR3 has 13 residues. V lost 5 bases, J lost 2 bases, and 10 bases lay in between. Germline CDR1 SGHDN, CDR2 FVKESK. CDR3 coding DNA: TGTGCCAGCAGCGATACAGGAACCTACGAGCAGTACTTC. Protein sequence: CASSDTGTYEQYF.

This clonotype was detected a few times. This chain connects TRBV20-1 to TRBJ2-1; TRBD2 matches at 10 bases. The CDR3 loop spans 13 amino acids. V shed 2 bases and J 13 bases; nucleotides not matched to a gene: 8. The germline gives CDR1 DFQATT, CDR2 SNEGSKA (reference sequence). In DNA, the CDR3 is TGCAGTGCTAGATTGGCAGCGGGAGGGGGTCAGTTCTTC. Encoded protein: CSARLAAGGGQFF.

CDR3 sequence reads: CASSPRGRPSTDTQYF. The CDR3, as DNA: TGTGCCAGCAGCCCCCGAGGAAGGCCTAGCACAGATACGCAGTATTTT. V usage is TRBV7-2 and J usage is TRBJ2-3; D gene ambiguous. Per germline, CDR1 SGHTA and CDR2 FQGNSA. The CDR3 runs to 16 residues. Between the trimmed V and J ends, which lost 5 bases and 0 bases, there was a span of 15 bases.

This clonotype was detected ten times or more. The chain combines TRBV5-1 with TRBJ2-1; 7 nucleotides align to TRBD2. Trimming cost V 0 bases and J 4 bases; bases outside gene matches: 10. CDR1 is SGHRS and CDR2 is YFSETQ in the germline V gene. CDR3 length: 17 residues. The CDR3: CASSLVITLADYNEQFF. The CDR3 nucleotides are TGCGCCAGCAGCTTGGTAATAACGCTAGCGGATTACAATGAGCAGTTCTTC.

This clonotype was recorded at least ten times. The chain is built from TRBV18 and TRBJ1-1; maybe TRBD1 (6 bases). Germline loops: CDR1 KGHSH, CDR2 LQKENI. The CDR3 is 15 amino acids. The V end was cut by 5 bases, the J end by 5 bases, with 18 bases between. The CDR3 region is CASSSTPGVGTEAFF. In DNA form, the CDR3 reads TGTGCCAGCTCATCTACTCCAGGGGTTGGGACTGAAGCTTTCTTT.

In its sample, this clonotype was seen a few times. J is TRBJ2-7 and V is TRBV20-1; 10 bases are shared with TRBD2. Germline CDR1 DFQATT, CDR2 SNEGSKA (reference sequence). This CDR3 is 14 amino acids long. With 3 bases clipped from V and 3 bases from J, the junction kept 5 bases outside the gene matches. Written as DNA, the CDR3 is TGCAGTGCTAGCCAAGGACTAGCGGACTACGAGCAGTACTTC. It specifies CSASQGLADYEQYF.

The chain couples TRBV5-1 to TRBJ2-2; tentative D call: TRBD1 (5 bases). The germline CDR1 and CDR2 sequences are SGHRS and YFSETQ. CDR3 size: 16 residues. V was pared by 0 bases and J by 4 bases, with 13 bases between. The DNA for the CDR3 is TGCGCCAGCAGCTTGGAGGGGAATACCCCCACCGGGGAGCTGTTTTTT. Translation: CASSLEGNTPTGELFF.

The V call is TRBV6-2 or TRBV6-3, the J call TRBJ2-1, with D perhaps TRBD2 (6 bases). Trimming took 7 bases from V and 6 from J, leaving 13 bases between them. Germline V lookup: CDR1 MNHEY, CDR2 SVGEGT. The CDR3 spans 13 residues. The DNA of the CDR3 is TGTGCCAGCATTTGGGCGGGATCCAATGAGCAGTTCTTC. It encodes CASIWAGSNEQFF.

The chain is built from TRBV13 and TRBJ2-4, with D uncertain. Germline assignment: CDR1 PRHDT and CDR2 FYEKMQ (reference sequence). The germline V and J ends were trimmed by 3 bases and 0 bases, with 18 bases remaining between them. There are 18 residues in the CDR3. As DNA, the CDR3 is TGTGCCAGCAGCTTGAGTCCACGAAACGCCGAAGCCAAAAACATTCAGTACTTC. This sequence encodes CASSLSPRNAEAKNIQYF.

V is TRBV10-2 and J is TRBJ2-1; 11 bases align to TRBD2. The ends lost 9 bases at V and 8 bases at J; junction bases unmatched: 12. There are 15 residues in the CDR3. Germline V gene data show CDR1 as WSHSY and CDR2 as SAAADI. The CDR3 DNA sequence: TGCGCCAGTTCCGGGACTAGCGGAATAATCGATGAGCAGTTCTTC. Protein sequence: CASSGTSGIIDEQFF.

In this sample, this clonotype turned up a few times. The chain joins TRBV5-6 to TRBJ2-3, with 8 bases lining up with TRBD2. The CDR3 length is 16 residues. The J segment lost 2 bases and the V segment lost 1 base, leaving 6 bases of the junction unmatched. CDR1 and CDR2 from the germline V gene are SGHDT and YYEEEE. The CDR3 region is CASSLKAGGLTDTQYF. As DNA, the CDR3 is TGTGCCAGCAGCTTGAAGGCGGGAGGACTCACAGATACGCAGTATTTT.

The chain couples TRBV6-6 to TRBJ1-1; weak D call: TRBD1 (6 bases). Between the trimmed V and J ends, which lost 11 bases and 1 base, there was a span of 14 bases. This CDR3 is built from 13 residues. Germline V gives CDR1 MNHNY, CDR2 SVGAGI (reference sequence). CDR3 nucleotide sequence: TGTGCCCACGGGGACACCCAGAACACTGAAGCTTTCTTT. Its protein is CAHGDTQNTEAFF.

This clonotype was seen ten or more times. The chain uses TRBV14 and TRBJ2-7; 8 nucleotides line up with TRBD1. The CDR3 spans 13 residues. The germline V gene has CDR1 SGHDN and CDR2 FVKESK. V was pared by 4 bases and J by 6 bases, with 5 bases of the junction left unmatched. CDR3 sequence reads: CASSPRTGREQYF. The CDR3 DNA follows: TGTGCCAGCAGCCCAAGGACAGGGCGCGAGCAGTACTTC.

The chain links TRBV29-1 to TRBJ1-4; D remains ambiguous. The germline CDR1 and CDR2 sequences are SQVTM and ANQGSEA. V was shortened by 6 bases and J by 8 bases, with 22 bases between the two germline ends. The CDR3 has 15 residues. In DNA form, the CDR3 reads TGCAGCGTCCGTCCAAGAGGCGCCGTAGGGGAAAAACTGTTTTTT. It translates to CSVRPRGAVGEKLFF. The complete variable domain, with remaining parts taken from reference TRBV29-1 and TRBJ1-4, reads SAVISQKPSRDICQRGTSLTIQCQVDSQVTMMFWYRQQPGQSLTLIATANQGSEATYESGFVIDKFPISRPNLTFSTLTVSNMSPEDSSIYLCSVRPRGAVGEKLFFGSGTQLSVL.

This sequence joins TRBV27 and TRBJ2-1; 9 bases align to TRBD1. CDR1 is MNHEY and CDR2 is SMNVEV in the germline V gene (reference sequence). The J segment lost 4 bases and the V segment lost 5 bases, leaving 6 bases of the junction unmatched. There are 15 residues in the CDR3. This chain's CDR3 is CASSPSGQGYNEQFF. The DNA of the CDR3 is TGTGCCAGCAGTCCATCGGGACAGGGATACAATGAGCAGTTCTTC.

The chain employs TRBV3-1 and TRBJ2-5; D is ambiguous. Trimming shortened V by 1 base and J by 3 bases, and 12 bases separated the two germline ends. This CDR3 region has 15 residues. CDR1 is LGHDT and CDR2 is YNNKEL in the germline V gene (reference sequence). The CDR3 here is CASSQGRPWEETQYF. The CDR3 nucleotides read TGTGCCAGCAGCCAAGGACGTCCGTGGGAAGAGACCCAGTACTTC.

The chain is built from TRBV20-1 and TRBJ2-7; D is possibly TRBD2 (5 bases). Germline CDR1 DFQATT, CDR2 SNEGSKA (reference sequence). Trimming took 4 bases from V and 0 from J, leaving 10 bases between them. This CDR3 is built from 13 residues. The CDR3 DNA reads TGCAGTGCTAAGAGACGGGGCTCCTACGAGCAGTACTTC. Protein: CSAKRRGSYEQYF.

A single count supports this clonotype. The chain employs TRBV5-1 and TRBJ2-1; 8 nucleotides agree with TRBD2. This CDR3 comprises 16 residues. The V gene's germline CDR1 is SGHRS and CDR2 YFSETQ. Germline trimming cut 4 bases from V and 0 bases from J; bases unmatched to any gene: 6. The CDR3 DNA sequence: TGCGCCAGCAGCGCTTTAGCGGGGATCTCCTACAATGAGCAGTTCTTC. It yields the protein CASSALAGISYNEQFF. Looking up the rest from reference TRBV5-1 and TRBJ2-1 gives the full variable domain: KAGVTQTPRYLIKTRGQQVTLSCSPISGHRSVSWYQQTPGQGLQFLFEYFSETQRNKGNFPGRFSGRQFSNSRSEMNVSTLELGDSALYLCASSALAGISYNEQFFGPGTRLTVL.

The V call is TRBV15, the J call TRBJ1-2; maybe TRBD1 (5 bases). This CDR3 has 12 residues. Germline CDR1 and CDR2: LNHNV and YYDKDF (reference sequence). V lost 0 bases to trimming and J lost 8 bases, with 7 bases between them. This CDR3 is CATSRDQGGYTF. DNA for the CDR3: TGTGCCACCAGCAGAGATCAGGGAGGCTACACCTTC.

This clonotype has a count of ten or more. This chain joins TRBV28 and TRBJ1-2; D remains ambiguous. The V gene's germline CDR1 is MDHEN and CDR2 SYDVKM. The V and J ends lost 3 bases and 4 bases respectively, with 6 bases between them. The CDR3 spans 12 residues. The CDR3 reads CASSFKGYGYTF. CDR3 DNA: TGTGCCAGCAGTTTTAAGGGCTATGGCTACACCTTC.

CDR3: CAGGDRVKGYTF. DNA for the CDR3: TGTGCCGGTGGTGACAGGGTAAAGGGCTACACCTTC. The V and J genes are TRBV6-5 and TRBJ1-2, with 7 bases identical to TRBD1. Germline V gene data show CDR1 as MNHEY and CDR2 as SVGAGI. There are 12 residues in the CDR3. The V segment lost 11 bases and the J segment 8 bases; nucleotides outside the gene matches: 11.

This chain joins TRBV5-1 and TRBJ1-1; D unclear. The CDR3 spans 14 residues. Deletions cut 2 bases from V and 0 bases from J, with 8 bases between. From germline, CDR1 is SGHRS and CDR2 YFSETQ. The CDR3 loop reads CASSLRPLNTEAFF. CDR3 DNA: TGCGCCAGCAGCTTACGGCCGTTGAACACTGAAGCTTTCTTT.